This TCR beta chain was captured by sequencing in a study of identical twins. This clonotype was counted only a few times. TCRdb passed the 5' RACE reads through MiXCR, listing each CDR3 protein once. Of roughly 720,000 distinct CDR3 sequences listed, 15% to 20% are singletons. This CDR3 contains 13 residues. V lost 7 bases to trimming and J lost 7 bases, with 16 bases between them. CDR1 and CDR2 from the germline V gene are DFQATT and SNEGSKA (reference sequence). This sample was shared with a second study, whose subject was T cells expressing NK-cell markers.

This clonotype was obtained from a woman between 18 and 29 years old in good health. The sample taken for sequencing was PBMCs. The rearrangement joins TRBV20-1 to TRBJ2-2; D is unclear. CDR3 residues: CSVQLGAFGELFF. CDR3 coding DNA: TGCAGTGTCCAGCTCGGCGCATTCGGGGAGCTGTTTTTT.